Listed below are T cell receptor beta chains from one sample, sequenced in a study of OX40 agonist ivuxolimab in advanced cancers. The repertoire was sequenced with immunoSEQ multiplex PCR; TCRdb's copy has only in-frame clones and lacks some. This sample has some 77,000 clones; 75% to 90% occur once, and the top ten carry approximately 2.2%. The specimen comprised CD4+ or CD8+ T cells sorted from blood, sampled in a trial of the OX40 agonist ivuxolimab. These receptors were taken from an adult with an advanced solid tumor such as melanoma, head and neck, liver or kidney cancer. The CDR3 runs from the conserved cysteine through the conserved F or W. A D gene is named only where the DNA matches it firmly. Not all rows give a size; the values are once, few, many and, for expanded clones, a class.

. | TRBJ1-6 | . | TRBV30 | CAWSVQRPFEGSPLHF | TGTGCCTGGAGTGTACAAAGACCCTTCGAGGGGTCACCCCTCCACTTT
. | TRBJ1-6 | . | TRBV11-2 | CASSLGAPLHF | TGTGCCAGCAGCTTAGGGGCACCCCTCCACTTT
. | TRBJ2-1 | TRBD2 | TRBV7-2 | CASSLRGAYNEQFF | TGTGCCAGCAGCTTGCGGGGGGCCTACAATGAGCAGTTCTTC
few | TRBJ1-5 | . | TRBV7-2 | CASSLGEPQHF | TGTGCCAGCAGCTTAGGAGAGCCCCAGCATTTT
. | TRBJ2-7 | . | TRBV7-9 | CASSFVGEQYF | TGTGCCAGCAGCTTTGTGGGCGAGCAGTACTTC
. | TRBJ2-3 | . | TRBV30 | CAWSVRSTDTQYF | TGTGCCTGGAGTGTCAGGAGCACAGATACGCAGTATTTT
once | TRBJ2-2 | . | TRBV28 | CASSYSGGRTGELFF | TGTGCCAGCAGTTACTCAGGGGGGCGGACCGGGGAGCTGTTTTTT
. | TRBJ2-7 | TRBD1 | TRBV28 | CASSSGQGAIDEQYF | TGTGCCAGCAGTTCGGGACAGGGGGCAATAGACGAGCAGTACTTC
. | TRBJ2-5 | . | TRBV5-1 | CASSDEVQETQYF | TGCGCCAGCAGCGACGAGGTACAAGAGACCCAGTACTTC
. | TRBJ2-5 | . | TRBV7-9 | CASSSGVSNFQETQYF | TGTGCCAGCAGCTCTGGGGTCAGCAACTTCCAAGAGACCCAGTACTTC
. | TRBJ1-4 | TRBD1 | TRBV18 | CASSPTGGGEKLFF | TGTGCCAGCTCACCGACAGGGGGAGGAGAAAAACTGTTTTTT
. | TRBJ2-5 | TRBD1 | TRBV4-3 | CASSRRQGMGETQYF | TGCGCCAGCAGCCGGCGACAGGGAATGGGAGAGACCCAGTACTTC
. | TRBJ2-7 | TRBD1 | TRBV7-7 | CASSRSTGGDEQYF | TGTGCCAGCAGCCGATCGACAGGGGGCGACGAGCAGTACTTC
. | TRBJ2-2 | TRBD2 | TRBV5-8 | CASSLVRLAGVAGELFF | TGTGCCAGCAGCTTGGTTCGGCTAGCGGGGGTCGCCGGGGAGCTGTTTTTT
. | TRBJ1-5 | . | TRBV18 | CASSQGRGSNQPQHF | TGTGCCAGCTCACAGGGTAGGGGAAGCAATCAGCCCCAGCATTTT
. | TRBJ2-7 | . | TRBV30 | CAWRQSTYEQYF | TGTGCCTGGAGACAGAGCACCTACGAGCAGTACTTC
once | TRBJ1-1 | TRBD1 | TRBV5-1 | CASSRGQGEAFF | TGCGCCAGCAGTCGGGGACAGGGTGAAGCTTTCTTT
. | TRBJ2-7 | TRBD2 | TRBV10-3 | CAISESKQRGGIPYEQYF | TGTGCCATCAGTGAGTCGAAACAGCGGGGGGGCATTCCGTACGAGCAGTACTTC
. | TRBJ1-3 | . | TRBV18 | CASSPRPLRETIYF | TGTGCCAGCTCACCCCGACCCCTTAGGGAAACCATATATTTT
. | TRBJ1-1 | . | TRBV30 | CAWSLRGLPEAFF | TGTGCCTGGAGCTTAAGGGGACTGCCTGAAGCTTTCTTT
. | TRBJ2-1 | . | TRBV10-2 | CASSPYNEQFF | TGCGCCAGCAGCCCTTACAATGAGCAGTTCTTC
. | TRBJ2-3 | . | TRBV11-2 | CASSPGTRTDTQYF | TGTGCCAGCAGCCCGGGGACACGCACAGATACGCAGTATTTT
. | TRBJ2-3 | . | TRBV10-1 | CASSESSLTTQYF | TGCGCCAGCAGTGAGTCGTCCTTAACTACGCAGTATTTT
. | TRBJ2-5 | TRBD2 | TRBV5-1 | CASSVGGIQYF | TGCGCCAGCAGCGTGGGGGGGATCCAGTACTTC
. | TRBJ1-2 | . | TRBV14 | CASSQEQGTYGYTF | TGTGCCAGCAGCCAAGAGCAGGGCACTTATGGCTACACCTTC
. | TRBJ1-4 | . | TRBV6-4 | CASSDSARRNEKLFF | TGTGCCAGCAGTGACTCCGCTCGACGTAATGAAAAACTGTTTTTT
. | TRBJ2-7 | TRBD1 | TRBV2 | CASPDRDTDEQYF | TGTGCCAGCCCGGACAGGGATACAGACGAGCAGTACTTC
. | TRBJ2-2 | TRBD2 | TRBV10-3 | CAISERAGGLNTGELFF | TGTGCCATCAGTGAGCGGGCGGGAGGCCTAAACACCGGGGAGCTGTTTTTT
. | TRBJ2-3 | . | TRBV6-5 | CASSYRRGTDTQYF | TGTGCCAGCAGTTACCGGAGGGGAACAGATACGCAGTATTTT
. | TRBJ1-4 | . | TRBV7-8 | CASSLGGGNEELFF | TGTGCCAGCAGCTTAGGAGGGGGTAATGAAGAACTGTTTTTT
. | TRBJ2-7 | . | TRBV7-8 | CASSLGTEQYF | TGTGCCAGCAGCTTAGGTACCGAGCAGTACTTC
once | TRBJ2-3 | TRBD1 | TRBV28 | CASSRTQGADTQYF | TGTGCCAGCAGCCGGACGCAGGGGGCTGATACGCAGTATTTT
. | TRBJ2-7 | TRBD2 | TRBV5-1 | CASSTGLGGAGEQYF | TGCGCCAGCAGCACCGGACTAGGTGGAGCGGGGGAGCAGTACTTC
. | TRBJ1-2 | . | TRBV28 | CASSLWQNGYTF | TGTGCCAGCAGTTTATGGCAGAATGGCTACACCTTC
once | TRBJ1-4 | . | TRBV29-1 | CSVGGVLENEKLFF | TGCAGCGTCGGAGGGGTCTTAGAGAATGAAAAACTGTTTTTT
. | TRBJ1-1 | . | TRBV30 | CAWSASGLTQAFF | TGTGCCTGGAGCGCAAGCGGCCTAACCCAAGCTTTCTTT
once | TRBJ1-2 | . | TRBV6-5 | CASSYSDSYTF | TGTGCCAGCAGTTACTCGGATAGCTACACCTTC
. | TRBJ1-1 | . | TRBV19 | CASSIGRQQNTEAFF | TGTGCCAGTAGTATAGGGCGACAGCAGAACACTGAAGCTTTCTTT
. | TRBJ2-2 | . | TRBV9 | CASSAGPGGGELFF | TGTGCCAGCAGCGCCGGCCCTGGGGGCGGGGAGCTGTTTTTT
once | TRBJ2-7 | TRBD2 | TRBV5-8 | CASSRGEGHTYEQYF | TGTGCCAGCAGCCGCGGGGAGGGTCACACCTACGAGCAGTACTTC
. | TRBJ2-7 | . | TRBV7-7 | CASSPPGAYEQYF | TGTGCCAGCAGCCCTCCGGGGGCCTACGAGCAGTACTTC
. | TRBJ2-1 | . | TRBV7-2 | CASSLAPSSYNEQFF | TGTGCCAGCAGCTTAGCGCCTAGCTCCTACAATGAGCAGTTCTTC
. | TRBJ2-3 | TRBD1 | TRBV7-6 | CASSLRDQGQSAQYF | TGTGCCAGCAGCTTGAGAGACCAGGGACAGTCGGCGCAGTATTTT
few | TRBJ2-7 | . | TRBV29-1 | CSVEGQNEQYF | TGCAGCGTTGAAGGGCAGAACGAGCAGTACTTC
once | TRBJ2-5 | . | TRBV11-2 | CASSLEAQRGTQYF | TGTGCCAGCAGCTTAGAGGCTCAGCGCGGGACCCAGTACTTC
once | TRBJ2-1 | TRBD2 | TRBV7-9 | CASSPGLAGDNEQFF | TGTGCCAGCAGCCCGGGACTAGCGGGAGATAATGAGCAGTTCTTC
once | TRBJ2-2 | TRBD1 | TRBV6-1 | CASSLLTGRTGELFF | TGTGCCAGCAGTTTACTGACAGGGCGCACCGGGGAGCTGTTTTTT
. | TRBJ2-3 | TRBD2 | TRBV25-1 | CASYLAGDNTDTQYF | TGTGCCAGCTATCTAGCGGGGGATAACACAGATACGCAGTATTTT
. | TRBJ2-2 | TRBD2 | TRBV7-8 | CASSSWTSGGAGELFF | TGTGCCAGCAGCTCCTGGACTAGCGGGGGGGCCGGGGAGCTGTTTTTT
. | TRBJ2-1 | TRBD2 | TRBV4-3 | CASSQDNSYGGANEQFF | TGCGCCAGCAGCCAAGATAATTCGTACGGGGGGGCGAATGAGCAGTTCTTC
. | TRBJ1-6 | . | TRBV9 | CASSVARPGTYNSPLHF | TGTGCCAGCAGCGTAGCGAGGCCAGGGACTTACAATTCACCCCTCCACTTT
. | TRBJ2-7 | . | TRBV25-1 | CASSELGDVGYEQYF | TGTGCCAGCAGTGAACTGGGCGATGTCGGCTACGAGCAGTACTTC
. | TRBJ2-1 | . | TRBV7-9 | CASSLANNEQFF | TGTGCCAGCAGCTTGGCGAACAATGAGCAGTTCTTC
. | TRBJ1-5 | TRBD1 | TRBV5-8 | CASSRGQSNQPQHF | TGTGCCAGCAGCCGGGGACAGAGCAATCAGCCCCAGCATTTT
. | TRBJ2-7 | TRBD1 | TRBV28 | CASSQQGETSYEQYF | TGTGCCAGCAGTCAACAGGGGGAAACCTCCTACGAGCAGTACTTC
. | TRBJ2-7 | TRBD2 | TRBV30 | CAWSFTPGLAGASYEQYF | TGTGCCTGGAGCTTTACCCCGGGACTAGCGGGGGCCTCCTACGAGCAGTACTTC
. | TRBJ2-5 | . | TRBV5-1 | CASSVGETQYF | TGCGCCAGCAGTGTCGGAGAGACCCAGTACTTC
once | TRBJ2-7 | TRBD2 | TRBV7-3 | CASSSLPGGNYEQYF | TGTGCCAGCAGCTCCCTCCCGGGAGGGAACTACGAGCAGTACTTC
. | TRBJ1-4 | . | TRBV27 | CASSLLFRADNEKLFF | TGTGCCAGCAGTTTATTATTTCGGGCAGATAATGAAAAACTGTTTTTT